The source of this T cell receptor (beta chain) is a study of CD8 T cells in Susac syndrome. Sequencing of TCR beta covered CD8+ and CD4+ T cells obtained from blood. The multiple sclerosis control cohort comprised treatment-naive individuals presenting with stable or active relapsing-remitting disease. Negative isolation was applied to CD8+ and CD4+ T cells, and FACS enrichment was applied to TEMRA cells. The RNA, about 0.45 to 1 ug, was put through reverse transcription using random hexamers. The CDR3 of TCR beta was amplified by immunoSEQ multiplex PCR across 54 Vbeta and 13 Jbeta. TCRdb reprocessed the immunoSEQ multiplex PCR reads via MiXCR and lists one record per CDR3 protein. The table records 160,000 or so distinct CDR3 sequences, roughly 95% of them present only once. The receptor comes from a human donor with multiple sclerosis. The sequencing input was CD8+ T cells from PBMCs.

The CDR3 loop is CASSLRDRGYNEQFF. The CDR3 nucleotides are TGTGCCAGCAGCCTCCGGGACAGGGGTTACAATGAGCAGTTCTTC. This chain connects TRBV4-2 to TRBJ2-1; 10 bases are a match to TRBD1. Trimming at V came to 4 bases and at J to 4 bases, leaving 4 bases not matched to a gene. CDR1 LGHNA and CDR2 YNFKEQ come from the germline V gene. This CDR3 contains 15 residues.